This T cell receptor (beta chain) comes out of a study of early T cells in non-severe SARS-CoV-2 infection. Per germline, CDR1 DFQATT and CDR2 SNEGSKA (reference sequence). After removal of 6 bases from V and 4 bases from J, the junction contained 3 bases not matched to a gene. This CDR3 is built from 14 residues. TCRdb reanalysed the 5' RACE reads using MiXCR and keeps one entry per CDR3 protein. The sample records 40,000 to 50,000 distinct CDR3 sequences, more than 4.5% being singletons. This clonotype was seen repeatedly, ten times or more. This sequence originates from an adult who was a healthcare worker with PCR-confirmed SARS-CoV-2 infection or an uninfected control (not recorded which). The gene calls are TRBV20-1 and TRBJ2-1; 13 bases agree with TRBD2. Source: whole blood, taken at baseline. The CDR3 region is CSALGLAGYNEQFF. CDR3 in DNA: TGCAGTGCGCTGGGACTAGCGGGATACAATGAGCAGTTCTTC.